This TCR beta chain was identified in a study of CD8 T cells in ankylosing spondylitis (dated by TCRdb to the late 2010s). About the study as a whole: The study profiled T cell receptor beta repertoires in healthy donors and ankylosing spondylitis patients to find disease-linked TCR variants. The whole study cohort included 85 to 120 healthy donors and 25 or so ankylosing spondylitis patients. Samples of peripheral blood were taken, and for ankylosing spondylitis patients, synovial fluid was collected as well. Study-wide conclusions, independent of this receptor: Significant enrichment of the disease-linked clones was reported in matched synovial fluid samples from ankylosing spondylitis patients. The disease-linked clones showed a CD8+ phenotype and occurred at relatively low frequencies in peripheral blood. A TCR beta motif made up of several highly homologous amino acid variants appeared to be characteristic of blood from ankylosing spondylitis patients. Some of the motif variants had been reported before in the synovial fluid and blood of reactive arthritis patients, a finding that suggests common disease-initiation mechanisms.

This clonotype was seen repeatedly, ten times or more. Its antigen is currently not known. No base quality information exists; no much larger clone differs at one position. The germline V gene yields SNHLY for CDR1 and FYNNEI for CDR2. Including the terminal cysteine and phenylalanine, the CDR3 comprises 15 residues. The retained sequence is limited to the CDR3, 45 bases, with the frame set at the first base. V drops 1 base and J drops 3 bases, leaving 12 bases in between. Instrument on record: Illumina HiSeq 2500. Quantitative 5'-RACE with molecular barcodes was used to prepare TCR beta libraries. The authors' analysis ran thus. A new computational method based on a probabilistic model of VDJ rearrangement was used to identify disease-linked TCR variants. Clones were called with MiXCR by TCRdb after fastp trimmed the public reads at Q25, and only in-frame beta chains were retained. Each record represents a unique CDR3 protein, reported with the most common genes and DNA among its rows. What appears here as the V and J calls and clone size reflects TCRdb's work, not the paper's. For this sample the table gives about 540,000 distinct CDR3 sequences, of which more than 9.5% were detected only once. The top ten clones comprise almost 7% of the sample.

What was sequenced was blood, either unsorted or a sorted T cell fraction (not recorded which). This clonotype originated in a male donor with ankylosing spondylitis. The chain was built from TRBV2 and TRBJ1-1; the D gene cannot be resolved reliably. The CDR3 here reads CASSEDGIGYTEAFF. The DNA sequence is given as TGTGCCAGCAGTGAAGACGGGATTGGGTACACTGAAGCTTTCTTT.